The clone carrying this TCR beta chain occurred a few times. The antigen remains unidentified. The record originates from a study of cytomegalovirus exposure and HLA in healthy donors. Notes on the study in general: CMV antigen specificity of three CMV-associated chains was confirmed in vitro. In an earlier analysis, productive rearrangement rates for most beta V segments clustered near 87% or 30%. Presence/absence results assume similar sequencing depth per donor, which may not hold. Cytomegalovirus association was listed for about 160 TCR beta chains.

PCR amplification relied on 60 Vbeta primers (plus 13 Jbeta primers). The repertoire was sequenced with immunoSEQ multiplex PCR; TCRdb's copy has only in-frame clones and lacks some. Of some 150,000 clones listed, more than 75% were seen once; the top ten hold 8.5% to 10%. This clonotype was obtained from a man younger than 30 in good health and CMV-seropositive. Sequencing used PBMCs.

CDR3 residues: CASSPGQGSSNSPLHF. CDR3 nucleotide sequence: TGTGCCAGCAGCCCCGGACAGGGTTCATCTAATTCACCCCTCCACTTT. The chain couples TRBV5-4 to TRBJ1-6, with 8 bases that match TRBD1. Germline V gene lookup returns CDR1 SGHNT and CDR2 YYREEE (reference sequence). V shed 4 bases, J shed 6 bases, and the junction held 9 bases outside the gene matches. The CDR3 has 16 residues.